This T cell receptor beta chain derives from a study of cytomegalovirus exposure and HLA in healthy donors. Vbeta (60) and Jbeta (13) primers were used in the PCR. Using immunoSEQ multiplex PCR, the repertoire was profiled, and TCRdb retains in-frame clones only, with some absent. The repertoire holds 150,000 to 200,000 clones, with roughly 72% as singletons. Whole-study findings and limits: Later analysis suggested most CMV-associated TCR beta chains were HLA-restricted. The listing of some 170 TCR beta chains classed them as cytomegalovirus-associated. Later genetic work tied a missense DCLRE1C variant to beta-chain V and J trimming. CMV antigen specificity of three CMV-associated chains was confirmed in vitro.

Trimming took off 3 bases at V and 1 base at J, with 13 bases between the two ends. The CDR3 totals 15 residues. The germline CDR1 and CDR2 sequences are SGHRS and YFSETQ. This clone is a singleton in its sample. No antigen is known for it. Sequences were obtained from PBMCs. The source of this sequence is a woman aged 30 to 39 in good health and CMV-seropositive. V usage is TRBV5-1 and J usage is TRBJ1-1, with a possible D match to TRBD1 (5 bases). The CDR3 region is CASSSTIDRNTEAFF. Here the CDR3 DNA reads TGCGCCAGCAGCTCTACTATCGACAGGAACACTGAAGCTTTCTTT.